Following are 16 T cell receptor beta chains from one sample sequenced in a study of T cells after yellow fever vaccination. MiXCR was run by TCRdb on the 5' RACE reads, yielding one entry per CDR3 protein. This sample yields approximately 300,000 distinct CDR3 sequences, of which about 6.6% are seen a single time; around 17% belongs to the top ten. Sequenced material: PBMCs, taken 35 to 50 days after the first yellow fever vaccination. These receptors all stem from a man aged 18 to 30 who received the YFV17D yellow fever vaccine.

The V call is TRBV5-1, the J call TRBJ1-2; a weak D match, TRBD1 (5 bases). Germline V CDR1 and CDR2: SGHRS, YFSETQ. V was trimmed by 1 base and J by 8 bases, leaving 12 bases between them. The CDR3 covers 13 residues. The CDR3 loop reads CASSLRGGEGYTF. Written as DNA, the CDR3 is TGCGCCAGCAGCTTGAGGGGCGGGGAAGGCTACACCTTC.

The CDR3 sequence is CATGGGRNQPQHF. The CDR3 DNA follows: TGTGCCACCGGCGGGGGCCGCAATCAGCCCCAGCATTTT. The chain couples TRBV2 to TRBJ1-5; TRBD1 is a possible D gene (6 bases). CDR1 SNHLY and CDR2 FYNNEI come from the germline V gene. Trimming removed 10 bases at V and 2 bases at J, with 12 bases between. The CDR3 runs to 13 residues. Full variable domain (remainder filled in from reference TRBV2 and TRBJ1-5): EPEVTQTPSHQVTQMGQEVILRCVPISNHLYFYWYRQILGQKVEFLVSFYNNEISEKSEIFDDQFSVERPDGSNFTLKIRSTKLEDSAMYFCATGGGRNQPQHFGDGTRLSIL.

This clonotype was picked up a small number of times. The chain is built from TRBV7-2 and TRBJ2-2; no firm D call. Germline assignment: CDR1 SGHTA and CDR2 FQGNSA. CDR3 length: 16 residues. V gave up 5 bases and J gave up 0 bases, with 13 bases separating them. CDR3 sequence reads: CASSPTLLTNTGELFF. In DNA, the CDR3 is TGTGCCAGCAGCCCAACCCTTTTAACGAACACCGGGGAGCTGTTTTTT.

This chain links TRBV20-1 with TRBJ2-2; TRBD2 might be the D (7 bases). Germline assignment: CDR1 DFQATT and CDR2 SNEGSKA (reference sequence). V was cut by 0 bases and J by 6 bases, with 20 bases left in between. The CDR3 consists of 17 residues. The CDR3, as DNA: TGCAGTGCTAGAGACCCGGGGGGCGGGGCTAACCCCGGGGAGCTGTTTTTT. Residues: CSARDPGGGANPGELFF.

The rearrangement uses TRBV5-1 and TRBJ2-3, with a tentative D call TRBD2 (5 bases). V was pared by 0 bases and J by 2 bases, with 13 bases between. The germline CDR1 and CDR2 sequences are SGHRS and YFSETQ. This CDR3 is 16 amino acids long. DNA of the CDR3: TGCGCCAGCAGCTTGGCCGGGAAAGCGGTCACAGATACGCAGTATTTT. Its protein product is CASSLAGKAVTDTQYF. The full variable domain, in which reference TRBV5-1 and TRBJ2-3 provide the parts outside the CDR3, is KAGVTQTPRYLIKTRGQQVTLSCSPISGHRSVSWYQQTPGQGLQFLFEYFSETQRNKGNFPGRFSGRQFSNSRSEMNVSTLELGDSALYLCASSLAGKAVTDTQYFGPGTRLTVL.

This clonotype has a handful of counts. The V call is TRBV12-3 or TRBV12-4, the J call TRBJ1-4, with TRBD1 identical over 10 bases. Trimming removed 6 bases from V and 7 bases from J; junction bases left unmatched: 5. The CDR3 is 14 residues long. CDR3 bases: TGTGCCAGCAGCCGACAGGGGGCAAGTGAAAAACTGTTTTTT. Residues: CASSRQGASEKLFF.

The genes are TRBV12-3 or TRBV12-4 and TRBJ1-2, with D maybe TRBD1 (6 bases). The ends were cut back, 5 bases at V and 8 bases at J, with 15 bases in the middle. The CDR3 is made up of 13 amino acids. DNA of the CDR3: TGTGCCAGCAGTGTTGACAGGACCGTAGGCTACACCTTC. Its protein product is CASSVDRTVGYTF.

This clonotype has ten or more counts. A read error may produce the germline difference seen at one junction end. The chain links TRBV7-7 to TRBJ2-1; TRBD2 agrees at 7 bases. This CDR3 is built from 15 residues. Per the germline V gene, CDR1 is SSHAT and CDR2 is FNYEAQ (reference sequence). In DNA form, the CDR3 reads TGTGCTAGCAGCCCCTCATTTGCGGGGGACAATGAGCAGTTCTTC. It codes for CASSPSFAGDNEQFF. Looking up the rest from reference TRBV7-7 and TRBJ2-1 gives the full variable domain: GAGVSQSPRYKVTKRGQDVTLRCDPISSHATLYWYQQALGQGPEFLTYFNYEAQPDKSGLPSDRFSAERPEGSISTLTIQRTEQRDSAMYRCASSPSFAGDNEQFFGPGTRLTVL.

This clonotype has a handful of counts. The rearrangement links TRBV5-1 to TRBJ1-1; D is unclear. V was clipped by 8 bases and J by 0 bases, with 20 bases between them. CDR1 and CDR2 from the germline V gene are SGHRS and YFSETQ. The CDR3 consists of 16 residues. DNA for the CDR3: TGCGCCAGTTCAAAGCAGCAGAGCCCCATGAACACTGAAGCTTTCTTT. This encodes CASSKQQSPMNTEAFF.

In this sample, this clonotype turned up a few times. The genes are TRBV20-1 and TRBJ1-2; D not resolved. The V end lost 5 bases, the J end lost 3 bases, and 7 bases lay between the germline ends. This CDR3 contains 11 residues. CDR1 is DFQATT, CDR2 SNEGSKA, per germline (reference sequence). The CDR3 DNA sequence: TGCAGTGCTTGGACGGACTATGGCTACACCTTC. It codes for CSAWTDYGYTF.

The sample holds a few counts of this clonotype. This rearrangement joins TRBV7-2 to TRBJ1-6; 7 bases align to TRBD1. V shed 1 base and J 9 bases; nucleotides not matched to a gene: 9. The CDR3 is 16 residues long. The germline V gene has CDR1 SGHTA and CDR2 FQGNSA. The CDR3 is CASSLVLQGGLSPLHF. CDR3 sequence (DNA): TGTGCCAGCAGCTTAGTATTGCAGGGGGGACTTTCACCCCTCCACTTT.

This clonotype was recorded a few times. The chain employs TRBV15 and TRBJ2-2; D assignment may be TRBD1 or TRBD2 (5 bases each). The germline V gene encodes CDR1 LNHNV and CDR2 YYDKDF (reference sequence). The germline V and J ends were trimmed by 0 bases and 3 bases, with 14 bases remaining between them. The CDR3 runs 17 residues. CDR3 sequence (DNA): TGTGCCACCAGCAGAGATGGGAGAGGGGCTCACACCGGGGAGCTGTTTTTT. Translated, it gives CATSRDGRGAHTGELFF.

The V gene is TRBV4-3, the J gene TRBJ2-1; TRBD1 matches 7 bases. This CDR3 spans 13 amino acids. Germline trimming cut 0 bases from V and 9 bases from J; bases unmatched to any gene: 2. Germline CDR1 reads LGHNA; CDR2 reads YSLEER. The CDR3 bases are TGCGCCAGCAGCCAAGACTGGGACAGTGAGCAGTTCTTC. Amino acids: CASSQDWDSEQFF.

The gene calls are TRBV6-2 or TRBV6-3 and TRBJ1-1, with D maybe TRBD1 (6 bases). CDR3 length: 16 amino acids. Germline V gene lookup returns CDR1 MNHEY and CDR2 SVGEGT. Trimming took off 0 bases at V and 4 bases at J, with 15 bases between the two ends. The CDR3 DNA follows: TGTGCCAGCAGTTACTCGAGCTGGGGGCGAGGCACTGAAGCTTTCTTT. Protein sequence: CASSYSSWGRGTEAFF.

This clonotype has only a few counts. This chain joins TRBV6-2 or TRBV6-3 and TRBJ2-4, with 8 bases that match TRBD2. The germline V gene encodes CDR1 MNHEY and CDR2 SVGEGT. This CDR3 spans 19 amino acids. The junction had 21 bases not matched to a gene; V was cut back by 10 bases and J by 1 base. The CDR3 is CATSFDFRGGVRAKNIQYF. The CDR3, as DNA: TGTGCCACCTCCTTTGACTTCCGGGGGGGCGTGAGGGCCAAAAACATTCAGTACTTC.

A remark on this clonotype: A read error is possible here, since a much larger clone lies one base away. The chain has TRBV2 and TRBJ2-7; TRBD2 might be the D (7 bases). CDR3 length: 13 amino acids. Trimming pared 6 bases from V and 9 bases from J, leaving 18 bases between. Germline-derived CDR1 and CDR2 are SNHLY and FYNNEI. The CDR3 reads CASRGGGCPWQYF. The DNA of the CDR3 is TGTGCCAGCAGAGGGGGAGGGTGCCCTTGGCAGTACTTC. The entire variable domain, with the rest obtained from reference TRBV2 and TRBJ2-7, is as follows: EPEVTQTPSHQVTQMGQEVILRCVPISNHLYFYWYRQILGQKVEFLVSFYNNEISEKSEIFDDQFSVERPDGSNFTLKIRSTKLEDSAMYFCASRGGGCPWQYFGPGTRLTVT.